A selection of T cell receptor beta chains follows, all from one sample in a study of shared clonotypes between healthy human individuals. Libraries were prepared by immunoSEQ multiplex PCR; TCRdb keeps only in-frame clonotypes and omits some of them. This sample has about 2 million clones, with approximately 95% found just once. What was sequenced was naive CD8+ T cells sorted from blood. These receptors were taken from a man between 18 and 29 years old in good health. CDR3s include the opening cysteine and the closing phenylalanine or tryptophan. D genes are given only for firm matches. The listing skips clone size in some rows; elsewhere it reads once, few, many or a size class.

D gene: -
clone size: -
J gene: TRBJ2-7
V gene: TRBV27
CDR3 DNA: TGTGCCAGCAGTTTAGGTCCCCTTTACGAGCAGTACTTC
CDR3 protein: CASSLGPLYEQYF

D gene: TRBD1
clone size: -
J gene: TRBJ2-1
V gene: TRBV28
CDR3 DNA: TGTGCCAGCAGTTCCTACAGGGGAATCTCCTACAATGAGCAGTTCTTC
CDR3 protein: CASSSYRGISYNEQFF

D gene: -
clone size: few
J gene: TRBJ1-2
V gene: TRBV2
CDR3 DNA: TGTGCCAGCAGTGGAAGGGCGAAAGATGGCTACACCTTC
CDR3 protein: CASSGRAKDGYTF

D gene: -
clone size: -
J gene: TRBJ2-7
V gene: TRBV6-5
CDR3 DNA: TGTGCCAGCAGTCACCCGTCGGGGGGCTTCTACGAGCAGTACTTC
CDR3 protein: CASSHPSGGFYEQYF

D gene: -
clone size: -
J gene: TRBJ1-4
V gene: TRBV5-1
CDR3 DNA: TGCGCCAGCAGCTCCCTACCTCGGGGAATACGAAATGAAAAACTGTTTTTT
CDR3 protein: CASSSLPRGIRNEKLFF

D gene: -
clone size: -
J gene: TRBJ1-1
V gene: TRBV30
CDR3 DNA: TGTGCCTGGACTTCGGGGGGACTCACTGAAGCTTTCTTT
CDR3 protein: CAWTSGGLTEAFF

D gene: TRBD1
clone size: -
J gene: TRBJ2-1
V gene: TRBV27
CDR3 DNA: TGTGCCAGCAGTGCCGAGGGACAGGGCGAAGGGAATGAGCAGTTCTTC
CDR3 protein: CASSAEGQGEGNEQFF

D gene: -
clone size: -
J gene: TRBJ2-7
V gene: TRBV12-5
CDR3 DNA: TGTGCTAGTGGTTTGGATACTCTTCCCTACGCCTCCTACGAGCAGTACTTC
CDR3 protein: CASGLDTLPYASYEQYF

D gene: -
clone size: -
J gene: TRBJ2-3
V gene: TRBV15
CDR3 DNA: TGTGCCACCAGTAGGGATACGCAGTATTTT
CDR3 protein: CATSRDTQYF

D gene: TRBD1
clone size: -
J gene: TRBJ2-7
V gene: TRBV5-1
CDR3 DNA: TGCGCCAGCAGCCCACCCCGGGACAGGGGGTCCTACGAGCAGTACTTC
CDR3 protein: CASSPPRDRGSYEQYF

D gene: TRBD1
clone size: -
J gene: TRBJ2-7
V gene: TRBV4-3
CDR3 DNA: TGCGCCAGCAGCCAAGATTGGACAGGCACCTCCTACGAGCAGTACTTC
CDR3 protein: CASSQDWTGTSYEQYF

D gene: TRBD2
clone size: -
J gene: TRBJ2-7
V gene: TRBV4-1
CDR3 DNA: TGCGCCAGCAGCCACCTAGCGGGGGACCTCTCCTACGAGCAGTACTTC
CDR3 protein: CASSHLAGDLSYEQYF

D gene: -
clone size: -
J gene: TRBJ2-7
V gene: TRBV27
CDR3 DNA: TGTGCCAGCAGTTTAGCGTCCTCCTACGAGCAGTACTTC
CDR3 protein: CASSLASSYEQYF

D gene: -
clone size: -
J gene: TRBJ1-2
V gene: TRBV5-1
CDR3 DNA: TGCGCCAGCAGCCATGGGACAAACACCAACTATGGCTACACCTTC
CDR3 protein: CASSHGTNTNYGYTF

D gene: -
clone size: -
J gene: TRBJ2-5
V gene: TRBV13
CDR3 DNA: TGTGCCAGCAGCTATCGCGGGACGCCTCAAGAGACCCAGTACTTC
CDR3 protein: CASSYRGTPQETQYF

D gene: TRBD2
clone size: -
J gene: TRBJ2-1
V gene: TRBV9
CDR3 DNA: TGTGCCAGCAGCGCCCCCCCTAGCGGGGCTTACAATGAGCAGTTCTTC
CDR3 protein: CASSAPPSGAYNEQFF

D gene: -
clone size: -
J gene: TRBJ2-7
V gene: TRBV10-2
CDR3 DNA: TGCGCCAGCAGTGAGTCGGCTAACCCCTCCTGGGAGCAGTACTTC
CDR3 protein: CASSESANPSWEQYF

D gene: -
clone size: -
J gene: TRBJ1-5
V gene: TRBV25-1
CDR3 DNA: TGTGCCAGCAGTGAACAGGGGAATCAGCCCCAGCATTTT
CDR3 protein: CASSEQGNQPQHF

D gene: TRBD2
clone size: -
J gene: TRBJ2-7
V gene: TRBV4-1
CDR3 DNA: TGCGCCAGCAGCCAAAGGCGGGACTACGACGAGCAGTACTTC
CDR3 protein: CASSQRRDYDEQYF

D gene: -
clone size: -
J gene: TRBJ2-7
V gene: TRBV5-5
CDR3 DNA: TGTGCCAGCAGCTTGGCCTGGGCAGGGAGCTCCTACGAGCAGTACTTC
CDR3 protein: CASSLAWAGSSYEQYF

D gene: -
clone size: -
J gene: TRBJ1-6
V gene: TRBV11-2
CDR3 DNA: TGTGCCAGCAGCTTAGATGCCTCACCCCTCCACTTT
CDR3 protein: CASSLDASPLHF

D gene: -
clone size: -
J gene: TRBJ2-5
V gene: TRBV4-1
CDR3 DNA: TGCGCCAGCAGCCCCCTAACGCAGGGTCCAGGGACGGAGACCCAGTACTTC
CDR3 protein: CASSPLTQGPGTETQYF

D gene: TRBD1
clone size: -
J gene: TRBJ2-5
V gene: TRBV7-9
CDR3 DNA: TGTGCCAGCAGCCACCGGGACAGGGGAGAGACCCAGTACTTC
CDR3 protein: CASSHRDRGETQYF

D gene: -
clone size: -
J gene: TRBJ1-5
V gene: TRBV5-8
CDR3 DNA: TGTGCCAGCAGCTTGGGAGGGGATCAGCCCCAGCATTTT
CDR3 protein: CASSLGGDQPQHF

D gene: -
clone size: -
J gene: TRBJ2-7
V gene: TRBV6-5
CDR3 DNA: TGTGCCAGCAGTTACCGGCGAGCCTACGAGCAGTACTTC
CDR3 protein: CASSYRRAYEQYF

D gene: -
clone size: -
J gene: TRBJ1-2
V gene: TRBV7-2
CDR3 DNA: TGTGCCAGCAGCTTAGCTTCCCTTTTGGGTTGGAACTATGGCTACACCTTC
CDR3 protein: CASSLASLLGWNYGYTF

D gene: -
clone size: -
J gene: TRBJ1-1
V gene: TRBV2
CDR3 DNA: TGTGCCAGACAAGACAGTCAGGCTTTCTTT
CDR3 protein: CARQDSQAFF